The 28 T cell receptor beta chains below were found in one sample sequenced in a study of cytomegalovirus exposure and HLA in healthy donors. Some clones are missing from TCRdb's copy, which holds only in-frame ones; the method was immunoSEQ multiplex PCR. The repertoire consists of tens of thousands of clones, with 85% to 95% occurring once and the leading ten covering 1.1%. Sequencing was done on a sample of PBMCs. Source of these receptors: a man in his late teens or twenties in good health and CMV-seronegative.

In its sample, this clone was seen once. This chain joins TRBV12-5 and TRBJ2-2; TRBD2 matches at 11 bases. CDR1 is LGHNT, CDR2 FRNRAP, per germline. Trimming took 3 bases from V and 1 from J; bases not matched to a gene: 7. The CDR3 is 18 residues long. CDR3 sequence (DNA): TGTGCTAGTGGTTTCGTCAGACTAGCGGGGATGAACACCGGGGAGCTGTTTTTT. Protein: CASGFVRLAGMNTGELFF.

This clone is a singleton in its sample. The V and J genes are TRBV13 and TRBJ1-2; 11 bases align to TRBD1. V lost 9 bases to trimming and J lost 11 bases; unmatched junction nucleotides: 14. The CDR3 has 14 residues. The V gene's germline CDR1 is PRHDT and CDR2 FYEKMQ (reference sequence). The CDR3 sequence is CASNTGTGGALYTF. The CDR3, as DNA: TGTGCCAGTAATACCGGGACAGGGGGTGCCCTTTACACCTTC.

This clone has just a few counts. DNA of the CDR3: TGTGCCAGCAGTTCCCGGGACAGGGTCTACGAGCAGTACTTC. This encodes CASSSRDRVYEQYF. The gene calls are TRBV6-5 and TRBJ2-7, with TRBD1 matching 9 bases. The germline V gene has CDR1 MNHEY and CDR2 SVGAGI. The CDR3 has 14 amino acids. V shed 4 bases and J 3 bases; nucleotides not matched to a gene: 4.

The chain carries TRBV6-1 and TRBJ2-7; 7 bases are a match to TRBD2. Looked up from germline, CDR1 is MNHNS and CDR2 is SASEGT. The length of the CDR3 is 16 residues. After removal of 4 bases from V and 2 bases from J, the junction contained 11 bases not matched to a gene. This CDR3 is CASSGPAGAVTYEQYF. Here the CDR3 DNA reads TGTGCCAGCAGTGGTCCCGCGGGAGCTGTCACCTACGAGCAGTACTTC.

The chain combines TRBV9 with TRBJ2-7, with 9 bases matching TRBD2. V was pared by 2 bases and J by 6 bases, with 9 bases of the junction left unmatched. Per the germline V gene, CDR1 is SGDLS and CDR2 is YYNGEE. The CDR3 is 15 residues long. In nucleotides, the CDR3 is TGTGCCAGCAGCGTGGCGGGAGGGCCTCTGAGCGAGCAGTACTTC. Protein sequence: CASSVAGGPLSEQYF.

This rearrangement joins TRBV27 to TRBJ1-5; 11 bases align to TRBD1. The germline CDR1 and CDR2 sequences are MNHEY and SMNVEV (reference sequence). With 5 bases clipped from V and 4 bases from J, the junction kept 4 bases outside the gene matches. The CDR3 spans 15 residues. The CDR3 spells CASSPGTGGNQPQHF. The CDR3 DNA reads TGTGCCAGCAGTCCCGGGACAGGGGGAAATCAGCCCCAGCATTTT.

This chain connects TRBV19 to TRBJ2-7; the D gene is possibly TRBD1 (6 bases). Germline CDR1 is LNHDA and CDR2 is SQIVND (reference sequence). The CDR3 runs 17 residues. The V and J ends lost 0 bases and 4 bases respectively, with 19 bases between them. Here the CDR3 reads CASSIDLDSRSTYEQYF. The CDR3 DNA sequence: TGTGCCAGTAGTATAGATCTGGACAGTCGGAGCACTTACGAGCAGTACTTC.

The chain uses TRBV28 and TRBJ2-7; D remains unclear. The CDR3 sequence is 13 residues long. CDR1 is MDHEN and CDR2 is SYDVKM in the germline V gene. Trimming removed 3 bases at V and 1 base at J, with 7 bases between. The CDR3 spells CASSLASSYEQYF. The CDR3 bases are TGTGCCAGCAGTTTGGCCAGTTCCTACGAGCAGTACTTC. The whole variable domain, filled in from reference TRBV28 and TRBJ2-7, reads DVKVTQSSRYLVKRTGEKVFLECVQDMDHENMFWYRQDPGLGLRLIYFSYDVKMKEKGDIPEGYSVSREKKERFSLILESASTNQTSMYLCASSLASSYEQYFGPGTRLTVT.

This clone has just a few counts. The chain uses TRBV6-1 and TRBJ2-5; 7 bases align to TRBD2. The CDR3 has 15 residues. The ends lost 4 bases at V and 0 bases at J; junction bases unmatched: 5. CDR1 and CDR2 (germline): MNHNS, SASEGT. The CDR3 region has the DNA TGTGCCAGCAGTGTGGGTCTAGCGGACCAAGAGACCCAGTACTTC. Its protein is CASSVGLADQETQYF.

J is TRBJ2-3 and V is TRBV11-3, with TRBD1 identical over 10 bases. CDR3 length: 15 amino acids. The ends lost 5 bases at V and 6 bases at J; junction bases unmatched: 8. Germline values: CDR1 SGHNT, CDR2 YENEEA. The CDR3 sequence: CASSDRGLLGDTQYF. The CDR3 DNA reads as TGTGCCAGCAGCGACAGGGGGCTCCTTGGGGATACGCAGTATTTT. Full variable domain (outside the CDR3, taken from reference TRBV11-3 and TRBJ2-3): EAGVVQSPRYKIIEKKQPVAFWCNPISGHNTLYWYLQNLGQGPELLIRYENEEAVDDSQLPKDRFSAERLKGVDSTLKIQPAELGDSAVYLCASSDRGLLGDTQYFGPGTRLTVL.

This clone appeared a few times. The chain's CDR3 is CASSMQGRYTGELFF. DNA of the CDR3: TGTGCCAGTAGTATGCAGGGGCGGTACACCGGGGAGCTGTTTTTT. The chain has TRBV19 and TRBJ2-2; D is perhaps TRBD1 (6 bases). The CDR3 has 15 residues. Germline-derived CDR1 and CDR2 are LNHDA and SQIVND (reference sequence). Trimming removed 3 bases from V and 3 bases from J, with 11 bases in between.

The DNA of the CDR3 is TGTGCCAGCAGCGTCGACCCGGGACAGGGAATCATGGCTACGCAGTATTTT. Its protein is CASSVDPGQGIMATQYF. The chain couples TRBV9 to TRBJ2-3, with 9 bases fitting TRBD1. After removal of 2 bases from V and 8 bases from J, the junction contained 15 bases not matched to a gene. CDR1 SGDLS and CDR2 YYNGEE come from the germline V gene. This CDR3 contains 17 residues.

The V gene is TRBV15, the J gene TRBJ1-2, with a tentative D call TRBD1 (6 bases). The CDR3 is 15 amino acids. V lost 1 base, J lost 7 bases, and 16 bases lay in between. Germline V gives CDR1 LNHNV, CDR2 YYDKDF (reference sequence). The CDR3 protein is CATSRGGGGPSGYTF. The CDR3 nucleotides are TGTGCCACCAGCAGAGGAGGGGGGGGACCCTCTGGCTACACCTTC.

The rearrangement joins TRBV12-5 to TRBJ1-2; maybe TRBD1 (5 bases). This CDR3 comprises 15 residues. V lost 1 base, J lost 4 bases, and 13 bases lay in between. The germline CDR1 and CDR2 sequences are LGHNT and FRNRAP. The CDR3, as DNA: TGTGCTAGTGGTTTGGACTCTAAGGGGCTCTATGGCTACACCTTC. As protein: CASGLDSKGLYGYTF.

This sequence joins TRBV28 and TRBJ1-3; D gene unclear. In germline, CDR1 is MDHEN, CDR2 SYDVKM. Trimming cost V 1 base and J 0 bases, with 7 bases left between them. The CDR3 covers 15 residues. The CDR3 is CASSLSPRSGNTIYF. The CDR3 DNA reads TGTGCCAGCAGTTTATCACCGCGCTCTGGAAACACCATATATTTT. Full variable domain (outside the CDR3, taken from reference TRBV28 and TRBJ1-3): DVKVTQSSRYLVKRTGEKVFLECVQDMDHENMFWYRQDPGLGLRLIYFSYDVKMKEKGDIPEGYSVSREKKERFSLILESASTNQTSMYLCASSLSPRSGNTIYFGEGSWLTVV.

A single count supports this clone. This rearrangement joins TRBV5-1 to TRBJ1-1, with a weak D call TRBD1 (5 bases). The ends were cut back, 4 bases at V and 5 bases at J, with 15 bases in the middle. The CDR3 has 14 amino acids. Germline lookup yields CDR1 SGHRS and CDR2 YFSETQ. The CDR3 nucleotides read TGCGCCAGCAGCCCCACCGGGGGGGTGACTGAAGCTTTCTTT. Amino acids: CASSPTGGVTEAFF.

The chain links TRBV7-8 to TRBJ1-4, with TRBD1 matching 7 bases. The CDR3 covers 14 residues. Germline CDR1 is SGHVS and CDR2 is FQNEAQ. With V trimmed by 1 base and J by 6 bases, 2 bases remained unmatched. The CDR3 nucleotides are TGTGCCAGCAGCTTAGTAGGGGGCGATGAAAAACTGTTTTTT. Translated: CASSLVGGDEKLFF.

CDR3 amino acids: CASSFPGLAGETQYF. DNA of the CDR3: TGTGCCAGCAGCTTTCCGGGACTAGCGGGAGAGACCCAGTACTTC. The chain combines TRBV5-6 with TRBJ2-5; 12 bases agree with TRBD2. Germline CDR1 is SGHDT and CDR2 is YYEEEE. The CDR3 runs to 15 residues. The V and J ends lost 2 bases and 4 bases, in that order; junction bases with no gene match: 3.

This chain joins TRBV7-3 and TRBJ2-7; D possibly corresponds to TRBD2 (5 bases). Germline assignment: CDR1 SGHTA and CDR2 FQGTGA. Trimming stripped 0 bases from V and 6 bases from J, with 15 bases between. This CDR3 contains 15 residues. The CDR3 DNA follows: TGTGCCAGCAGCTTAACGGGCACGGGGTTTAGCGAGCAGTACTTC. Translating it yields CASSLTGTGFSEQYF.

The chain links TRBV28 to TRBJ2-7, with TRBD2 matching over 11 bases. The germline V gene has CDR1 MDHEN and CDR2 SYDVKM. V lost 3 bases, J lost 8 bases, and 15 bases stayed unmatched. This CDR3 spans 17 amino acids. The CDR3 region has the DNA TGTGCCAGCAGTTTGGGGACTAGCGGAATAAAACTACGTAAGCAGTACTTC. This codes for CASSLGTSGIKLRKQYF. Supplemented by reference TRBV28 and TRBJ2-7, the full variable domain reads DVKVTQSSRYLVKRTGEKVFLECVQDMDHENMFWYRQDPGLGLRLIYFSYDVKMKEKGDIPEGYSVSREKKERFSLILESASTNQTSMYLCASSLGTSGIKLRKQYFGPGTRLTVT.

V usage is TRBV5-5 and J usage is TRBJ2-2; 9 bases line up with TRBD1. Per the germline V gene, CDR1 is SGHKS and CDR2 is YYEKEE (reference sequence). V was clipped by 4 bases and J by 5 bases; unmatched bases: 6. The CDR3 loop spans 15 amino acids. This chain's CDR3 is CASSRYGTGTGELFF. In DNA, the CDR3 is TGTGCCAGCAGCCGTTACGGGACAGGGACCGGGGAGCTGTTTTTT.

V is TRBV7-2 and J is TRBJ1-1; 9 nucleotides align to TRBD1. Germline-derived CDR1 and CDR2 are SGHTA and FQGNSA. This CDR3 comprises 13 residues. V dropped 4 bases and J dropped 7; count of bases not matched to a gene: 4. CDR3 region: CASSSGQGFEAFF. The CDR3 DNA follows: TGTGCCAGCAGCTCGGGACAGGGCTTTGAAGCTTTCTTT.

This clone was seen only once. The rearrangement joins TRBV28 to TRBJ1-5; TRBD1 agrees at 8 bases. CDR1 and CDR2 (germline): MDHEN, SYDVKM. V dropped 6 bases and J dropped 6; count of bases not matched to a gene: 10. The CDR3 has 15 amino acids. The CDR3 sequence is CASRDGTGGGQPQHF. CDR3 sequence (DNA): TGTGCCAGCAGGGATGGGACAGGAGGCGGTCAGCCCCAGCATTTT.

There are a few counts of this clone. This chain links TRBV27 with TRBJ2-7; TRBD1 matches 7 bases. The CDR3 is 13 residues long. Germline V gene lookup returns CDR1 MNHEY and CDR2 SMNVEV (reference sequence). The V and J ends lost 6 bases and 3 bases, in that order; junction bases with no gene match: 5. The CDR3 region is CASRRGQFYEQYF. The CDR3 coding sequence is TGTGCCAGCAGGAGGGGACAGTTCTACGAGCAGTACTTC.

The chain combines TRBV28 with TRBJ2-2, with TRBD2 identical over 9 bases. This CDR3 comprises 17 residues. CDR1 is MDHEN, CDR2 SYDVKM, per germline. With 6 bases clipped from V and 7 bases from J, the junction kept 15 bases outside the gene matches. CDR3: CASSALRAGGGGGELFF. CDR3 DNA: TGTGCCAGCAGCGCCTTGAGAGCGGGAGGCGGTGGCGGGGAGCTGTTTTTT.

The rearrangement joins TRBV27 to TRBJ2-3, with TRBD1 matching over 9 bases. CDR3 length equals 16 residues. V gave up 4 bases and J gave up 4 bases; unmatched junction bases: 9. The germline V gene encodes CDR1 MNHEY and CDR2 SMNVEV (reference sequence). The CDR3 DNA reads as TGTGCCAGCAGTTCGGGGACAGGGAGGGTTGCAGATACGCAGTATTTT. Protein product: CASSSGTGRVADTQYF.

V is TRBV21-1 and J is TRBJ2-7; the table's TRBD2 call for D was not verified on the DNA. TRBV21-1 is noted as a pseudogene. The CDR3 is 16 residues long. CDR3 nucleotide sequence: TGTGCCAGCAGTTCCCGTCCGGGAGTCTCATCCTACGAGCAGTACTTC. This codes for CASSSRPGVSSYEQYF.

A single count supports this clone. This chain's CDR3 is CASSPSGTRDNEQFF. The DNA for the CDR3 is TGTGCCAGCAGCCCCTCCGGGACTAGGGACAATGAGCAGTTCTTC. V usage is TRBV7-9 and J usage is TRBJ2-1; 8 bases are shared with TRBD2. The CDR3 contains 15 residues. The germline V gene has CDR1 SEHNR and CDR2 FQNEAQ (reference sequence). V lost 5 bases and J lost 5; bases outside the gene matches: 8.